This TCR beta chain emerged from a study of T cell responses to AZD1222 COVID-19 vaccine. Libraries were prepared by immunoSEQ multiplex PCR; TCRdb keeps only in-frame clonotypes and omits some of them. The repertoire holds 90,000 to 120,000 clones, roughly nine tenths seen once, with 3.5% to 5% in the top ten. Remarks on this clone: As yet, its antigen is unknown.

Overall study findings and caveats: Close to half of spike-specific TCRs reportedly recognize unmutated variant regions.

The TCR originated in an adult in good health. This material consisted of peripheral blood, taken on day 0 of AZD1222 vaccination.

This chain's CDR3 is CASSLTSLKANTGELFF. For the CDR3, the DNA is TGTGCCAGCAGCCTAACTAGCTTAAAAGCGAACACCGGGGAGCTGTTTTTT. The J gene is TRBJ2-2, the V gene TRBV7-9; TRBD2 might be the D (6 bases). This CDR3 spans 17 amino acids. CDR1 is SEHNR, CDR2 FQNEAQ, per germline (reference sequence). Trimming cost V 5 bases and J 0 bases, with 16 bases left between them.